This T cell receptor beta chain was sequenced for a study of T cells in Graves' hyperthyroidism and ophthalmopathy. CDR1 and CDR2 (germline): SQVTM, ANQGSEA. The CDR3 sequence is 13 residues long. Trimming cost V 4 bases and J 2 bases, with 10 bases left between them. Using RNA transcripts as the source, TCR beta CDR3 regions were amplified. During a first-round RT-PCR of the TCR CDR3, the HTBI primer set was used. Using its own MiXCR run on the multiplex PCR reads, TCRdb lists one record per CDR3 protein. The sample yields 390,000 or so distinct CDR3 sequences, about 14% seen once. Diagnosis rested on symptoms, serum thyroxine and TRAb, thyroid ultrasound, and orbital computed tomography.

The specimen was blood. The chain uses TRBV29-1 and TRBJ2-3; D might be TRBD2 (6 bases). This receptor was obtained from a man between 18 and 29 years old with Graves' ophthalmopathy. For the CDR3, the DNA is TGCAGCGTTGGGGCGGGAACCACAGATACGCAGTATTTT. Residues: CSVGAGTTDTQYF.